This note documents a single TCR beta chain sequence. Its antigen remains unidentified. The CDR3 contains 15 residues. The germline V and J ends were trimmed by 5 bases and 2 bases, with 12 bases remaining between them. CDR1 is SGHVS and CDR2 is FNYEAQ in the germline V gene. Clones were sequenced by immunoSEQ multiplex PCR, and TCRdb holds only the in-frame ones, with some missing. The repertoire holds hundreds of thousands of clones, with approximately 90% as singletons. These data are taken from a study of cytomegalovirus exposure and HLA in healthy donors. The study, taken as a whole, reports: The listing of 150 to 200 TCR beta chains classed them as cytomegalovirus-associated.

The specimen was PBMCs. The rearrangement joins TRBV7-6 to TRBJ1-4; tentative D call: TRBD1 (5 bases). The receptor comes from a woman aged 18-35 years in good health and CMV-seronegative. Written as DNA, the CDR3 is TGTGCCAGCAGCGTCCAGGGTATGACTAATGAAAAACTGTTTTTT. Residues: CASSVQGMTNEKLFF. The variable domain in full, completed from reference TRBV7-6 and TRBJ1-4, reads GAGVSQSPRYKVTKRGQDVALRCDPISGHVSLYWYRQALGQGPEFLTYFNYEAQQDKSGLPNDRFSAERPEGSISTLTIQRTEQRDSAMYRCASSVQGMTNEKLFFGSGTQLSVL.